The source of this TCR beta chain is a study of cytomegalovirus exposure and HLA in healthy donors. 13 Jbeta primers and 60 Vbeta primers were used for the PCR. Sequencing used immunoSEQ multiplex PCR; TCRdb keeps in-frame clones, though not all of them. This repertoire includes 130,000 or so clones. This CDR3 is 17 amino acids long. J lost 3 bases, V lost 1 base, and 7 bases had no gene match. Germline V CDR1 and CDR2: SGHRS, YFSETQ. Sequenced sample: PBMCs. The clonotype comes from a man aged 18 to 30 in good health and CMV-seronegative. The chain joins TRBV5-1 to TRBJ2-2; 9 nucleotides agree with TRBD2. The CDR3 reads CASSLSWTSDYTGELFF. CDR3 coding DNA: TGCGCCAGCAGCTTGTCATGGACTAGCGATTACACCGGGGAGCTGTTTTTT.